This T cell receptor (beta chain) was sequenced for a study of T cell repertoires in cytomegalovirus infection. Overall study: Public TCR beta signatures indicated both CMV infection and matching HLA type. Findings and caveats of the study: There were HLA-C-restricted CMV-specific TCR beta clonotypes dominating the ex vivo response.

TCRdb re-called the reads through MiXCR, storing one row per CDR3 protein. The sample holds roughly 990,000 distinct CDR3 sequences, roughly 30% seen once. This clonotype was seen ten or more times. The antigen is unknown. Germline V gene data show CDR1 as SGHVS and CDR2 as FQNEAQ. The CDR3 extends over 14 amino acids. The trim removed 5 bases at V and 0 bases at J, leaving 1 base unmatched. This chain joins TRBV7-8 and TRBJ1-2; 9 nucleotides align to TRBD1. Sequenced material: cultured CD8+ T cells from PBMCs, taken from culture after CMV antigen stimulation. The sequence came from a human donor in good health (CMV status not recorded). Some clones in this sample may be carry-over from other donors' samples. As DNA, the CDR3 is TGTGCCAGCAGCAGGGACAGGGCTAACTATGGCTACACCTTC. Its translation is CASSRDRANYGYTF. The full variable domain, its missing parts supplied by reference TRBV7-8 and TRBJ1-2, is GAGVSQSPRYKVAKRGQDVALRCDPISGHVSLFWYQQALGQGPEFLTYFQNEAQLDKSGLPSDRFFAERPEGSVSTLKIQRTQQEDSAVYLCASSRDRANYGYTFGSGTRLTVV.